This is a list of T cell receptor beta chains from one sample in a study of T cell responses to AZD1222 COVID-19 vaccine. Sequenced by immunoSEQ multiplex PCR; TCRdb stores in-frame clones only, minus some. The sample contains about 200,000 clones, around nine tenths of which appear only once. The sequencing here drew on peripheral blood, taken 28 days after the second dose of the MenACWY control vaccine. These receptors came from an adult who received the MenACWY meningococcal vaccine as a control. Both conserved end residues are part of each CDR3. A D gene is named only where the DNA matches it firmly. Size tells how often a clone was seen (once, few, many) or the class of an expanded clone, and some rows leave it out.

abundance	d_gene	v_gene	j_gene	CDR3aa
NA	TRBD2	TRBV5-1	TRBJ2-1	CASSKAGGPDNEQFF
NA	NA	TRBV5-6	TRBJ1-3	CASSLGPISGNTIYF
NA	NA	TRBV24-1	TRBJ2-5	CATSDPTGPETQYF
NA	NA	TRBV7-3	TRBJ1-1	CASSLYSMNTEAFF
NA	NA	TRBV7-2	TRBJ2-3	CASSQPDRGGTQYF
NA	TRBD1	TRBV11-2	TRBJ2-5	CASSSGQATYQETQYF
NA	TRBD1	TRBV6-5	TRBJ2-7	CASSNRGSDEQYF
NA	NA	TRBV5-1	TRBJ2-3	CASSLEGGGPPDTQYF
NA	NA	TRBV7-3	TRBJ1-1	CASSYSGGSNTEAFF
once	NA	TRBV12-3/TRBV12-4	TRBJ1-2	CAIYEGQNGYTF
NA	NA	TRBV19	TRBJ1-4	CASSSEKLFF
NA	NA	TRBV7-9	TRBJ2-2	CASHRGAGNTGELFF
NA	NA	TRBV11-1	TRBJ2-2	CASSPSGTGLPGELFF
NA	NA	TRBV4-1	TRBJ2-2	CASSQDPGRANTGELFF
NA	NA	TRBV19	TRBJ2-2	CASSMSANTGELFF
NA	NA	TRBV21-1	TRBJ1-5	CASHRRGPNQPQHF
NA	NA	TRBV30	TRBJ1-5	CAWSGAGNSNQPQHF
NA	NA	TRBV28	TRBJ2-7	CASSSPSEQYF
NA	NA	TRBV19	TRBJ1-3	CASSSDRRGNTIYF
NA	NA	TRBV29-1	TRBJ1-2	CSVEVSYGYTF
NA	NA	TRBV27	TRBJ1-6	CASSLRSRIVTNNSPLHF
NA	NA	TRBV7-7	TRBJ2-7	CASSLEAGSAYEQYF
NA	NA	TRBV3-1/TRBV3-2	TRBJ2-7	CASSHAGPYEQYF
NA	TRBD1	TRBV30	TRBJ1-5	CAWSALRDRGRRGPQHF
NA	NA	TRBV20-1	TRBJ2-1	CSAMGYNEQFF
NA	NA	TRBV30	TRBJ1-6	CAWSSPQGTGVMDSPLHF
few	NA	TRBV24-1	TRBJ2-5	CATSALGQGGQQETQYF
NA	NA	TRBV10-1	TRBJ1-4	CASRSAGSTNEKLFF
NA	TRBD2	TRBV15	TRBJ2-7	CATSTPRAGDEQYF
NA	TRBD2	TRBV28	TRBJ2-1	CASSVGLAGVTYSFF
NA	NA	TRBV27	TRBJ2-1	CASSLGRIYNEQFF
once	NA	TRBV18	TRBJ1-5	CASSEQGGYQPQHF
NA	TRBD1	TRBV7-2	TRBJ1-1	CASSQRQGAEAFF
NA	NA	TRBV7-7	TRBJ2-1	CASSLGARGGGYNEQFF
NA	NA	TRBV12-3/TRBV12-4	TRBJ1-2	CASSSRDYGYTF
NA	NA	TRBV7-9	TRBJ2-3	CASSLKQTDTQYF
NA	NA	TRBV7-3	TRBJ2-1	CASSSTRAGSVYNEQFF
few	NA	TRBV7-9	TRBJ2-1	CASSQDGSYNEQFF
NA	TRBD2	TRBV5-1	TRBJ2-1	CASSYFGTSMVNEQFF
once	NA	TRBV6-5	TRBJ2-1	CASRTLANEQFF